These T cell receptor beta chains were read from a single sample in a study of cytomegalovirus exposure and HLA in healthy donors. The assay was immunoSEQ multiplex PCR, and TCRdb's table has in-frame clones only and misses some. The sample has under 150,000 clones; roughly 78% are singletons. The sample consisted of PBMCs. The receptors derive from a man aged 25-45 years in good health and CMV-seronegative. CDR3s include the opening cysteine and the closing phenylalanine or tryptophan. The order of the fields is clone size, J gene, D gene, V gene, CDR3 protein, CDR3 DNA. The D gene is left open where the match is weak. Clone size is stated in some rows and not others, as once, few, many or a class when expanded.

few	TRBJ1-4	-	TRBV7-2	CASSKRGSTNEKLFF	TGTGCCAGCAGCAAACGGGGTTCAACTAATGAAAAACTGTTTTTT
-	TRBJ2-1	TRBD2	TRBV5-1	CASSPEGLAGHPYNEQFF	TGCGCCAGCAGCCCGGAGGGACTAGCGGGACATCCCTACAATGAGCAGTTCTTC
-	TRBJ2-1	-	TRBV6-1	CASMLAMSYNEQFF	TGTGCCAGCATGTTAGCGATGTCCTACAATGAGCAGTTCTTC
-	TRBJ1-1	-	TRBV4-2	CASRRREAPEAFF	TGTGCCAGCAGACGCCGGGAGGCCCCTGAAGCTTTCTTT
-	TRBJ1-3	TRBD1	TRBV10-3	CAISEFQGAPGNTIYF	TGTGCCATCAGTGAGTTCCAGGGGGCGCCAGGAAACACCATATATTTT
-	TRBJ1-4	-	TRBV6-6	CASTAGLPFVLFF	TGTGCCAGCACCGCGGGCCTGCCTTTTGTGCTGTTTTTT
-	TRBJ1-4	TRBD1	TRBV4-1	CASSQAGTGNEKLFF	TGCGCCAGCAGCCAAGCCGGGACAGGGAATGAAAAACTGTTTTTT
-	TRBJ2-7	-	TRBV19	CASTAGSGSYEQYF	TGTGCCAGTACAGCGGGTAGCGGCTCCTACGAGCAGTACTTC
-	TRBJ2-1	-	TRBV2	CASSESGVGFF	TGTGCCAGCAGTGAATCGGGGGTGGGGTTCTTC
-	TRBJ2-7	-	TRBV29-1	CSVEFAEISYEQYF	TGCAGCGTTGAATTTGCGGAGATCTCCTACGAGCAGTACTTC
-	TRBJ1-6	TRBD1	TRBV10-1	CASSEGQGARRSSYNSPLHF	TGCGCCAGCAGTGAGGGGCAGGGGGCGAGGCGGAGCTCCTATAATTCACCCCTCCACTTT
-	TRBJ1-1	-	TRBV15	CATSRRVEAFF	TGTGCCACCAGCAGGAGAGTAGAAGCTTTCTTT
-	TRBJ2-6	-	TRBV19	CASRERDSGANVLTF	TGTGCCAGTAGAGAAAGAGACTCTGGGGCCAACGTCCTGACTTTC
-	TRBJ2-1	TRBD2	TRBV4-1	CASSHRGDSYNEQFF	TGCGCCAGCAGCCACCGGGGGGACTCCTACAATGAGCAGTTCTTC
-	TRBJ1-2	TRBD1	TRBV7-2	CASSPEQGALWGYTF	TGTGCCAGCAGCCCGGAACAGGGGGCGTTATGGGGCTACACCTTC
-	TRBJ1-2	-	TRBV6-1	CASSIIIGGYGYPF	TGTGCCAGCAGTATAATCATTGGGGGCTATGGCTACCCCTTC